This T cell receptor (beta chain) originates from a study of beta chain features in type 1 diabetes (dated by TCRdb to 2017 to 2018). General notes on the study: No differences in mean age, gender distribution, total cell number or subset yield were found between patients and healthy donors. A total of 90 million to 140 million sorted cells were examined across all samples, and RNA yield correlated strongly with the number of cells per subset. In the study, recently diagnosed type 1 diabetes patients and matched healthy donors were compared on the TCRB repertoires of their sorted circulating CD4+ T cell subsets. Naive and central memory subsets were obtained from all 30 or so donors, but regulatory and stem cell-like memory subsets were isolated from only 8 patients and about 8 healthy donors.

The sample holds a few counts of this clone. No cognate antigen has been identified for it. No qualities accompany the bases; no much larger clone lies one base away. Summary of the overall study and its limitations: Patients with type 1 diabetes made fewer insertions and deleted more nucleotides at VDJ recombination sites, implying thymic rearrangement abnormalities. Naive, central memory and regulatory TCRB repertoires appeared more similar among patients than among healthy donors. In all four CD4+ subsets, TCRB CDR3 length was moderately but significantly shorter in type 1 diabetes patients. Only small numbers of individuals were included in the HLA sub-analyses, which left unresolved whether HLA type had any influence on TCRB rearrangement. Because cDNA was sequenced instead of genomic DNA, highly expressing activated cells could be over-represented, though the groups showed no difference in activation or CD3 levels. PCR may preferentially amplify shorter templates, but because patient and control samples were amplified and corrected together, any resulting skew would affect both groups equally.

The High Capacity cDNA Reverse Transcription Kit was used to reverse transcribe all of the isolated RNA, meaning that expressed TCRB transcripts were what got sequenced. Deep immunoSEQ sequencing was applied to naive, central memory and regulatory T cell samples, giving an average of roughly 3.5 million total reads per sample. Sorted cells were lysed in RLT buffer and RNA was extracted with DNase-treated RNeasy Micro or Mini kits, depending on cell number. Each cell subset was processed on its own to prevent cross-contamination, while patient and healthy donor samples were processed together. The immunoSEQ multiplex PCR was used to amplify TCRB sequences from cDNA, generating 87-bp fragments that spanned the CDR3 region. The amplicons were sequenced using the Illumina HiSeq platform. The original pipeline was this. Synthetic template baselines were used to correct PCR bias computationally, reads within Hamming distance 2 were collapsed together, and singletons that could not be merged were discarded. Reads were aligned against IMGT to assign V, D and J genes, CDR3 length and insertions or deletions at six rearrangement sites. Within each subset, clonotype counts were normalized to the number of sorted cells before true diversity and Gini coefficients were calculated with the tcR R package. The overlap coefficient, calculated on TCRB nucleotide sequences, was used to measure repertoire sharing. Out-of-frame TCRB sequences from naive cells were analyzed as a proxy for the pre-selection repertoire. In TCRdb, the immuneACCESS table is reduced to in-frame sequences with V and J assigned. These tables do not hold every clone; where another copy was compared, an unresolved V gene accounts for under half, and the others remain unexplained. For V, J and clone size, that table is used; D and trimming come from the DNA. A total of 680,000 or so clones appear in this sample, roughly a sixth of them only once. The biggest ten clones account for 0.09% to 0.095% of the sample.

Each donor gave one peripheral blood draw, averaging approximately 120 mL, which was collected into heparinised tubes. Naive, central memory, regulatory and stem cell-like memory CD4+ T cells were sorted on a BD FACSAria II using a panel including CD45RO, CCR7, CD25, CD127, CD95 and CD27. Every sorted population had a purity above 95%. Right away, PBMCs were isolated by Lymphoprep density gradient centrifugation and were stained directly, with no culture step. So that batch effects would be minimized, each experiment stained and sorted samples in pairs, pairing one healthy donor with one patient. Sequencing used naive CD4+ T cells from blood. The sample's cell subset or site label, in plain terms: true naive CD4+ T cells. This receptor was taken from a man aged 18 to 30 in good health.

The DNA reads TGTGCCAGCAGCGTAAGCCGGACTTCTGAAGCTTTCTTT. This translates into CASSVSRTSEAFF. This chain is built from TRBV9 and TRBJ1-1, with no confident D gene call. CDR3 length: 13 amino acids, cysteine to phenylalanine. Only CDR3 DNA is held: 39 bases, read in frame from base 1. V was cut back by 1 base and J by 6 bases, leaving a gap of 10 bases between them. CDR1 and CDR2 (SGDLS, YYNGEE) derive from the germline V gene.